Below, 8 T cell receptor beta chains from the same sample are listed, as sequenced in a study of regulatory T cells in long-lasting Graves disease. Combining iRepertoire HTBI primers with Arm-PCR of CDR3 regions, the authors built TCR beta libraries. Via MiXCR, TCRdb re-called the multiplex PCR reads, giving one row per CDR3 protein. The sample holds approximately 400,000 distinct CDR3 sequences; about 15% are singletons and the top ten take over 15%. Indicated time point: newly diagnosed GD, antithyroid drugs for less than 3 months. The TCR library was made from RNA that had been extracted from PBMCs in TRIzol. These data were also reused for a study on T cells in Graves' hyperthyroidism and ophthalmopathy.

This specimen was peripheral blood mononuclear cells (PBMCs), taken at new diagnosis, from a patient treated with antithyroid drugs. The source is a woman aged 25 to 45 with Graves disease.

The chain uses TRBV19 and TRBJ2-1, with 13 bases that match TRBD2. Trimming at V came to 7 bases and at J to 8 bases, leaving 5 bases not matched to a gene. Germline V gene sequence: CDR1 LNHDA, CDR2 SQIVND (reference sequence). CDR3 length: 14 residues. DNA of the CDR3: TGTGCCAGTACGAGGACTAGCGGGAGTGATGAGCAGTTCTTC. Its protein product is CASTRTSGSDEQFF.

This clonotype was counted many times. The CDR3 spells CSAGSGRAFNEQFF. CDR3 nucleotide sequence: TGCAGTGCTGGTAGCGGGAGGGCCTTCAATGAGCAGTTCTTC. The chain carries TRBV20-1 and TRBJ2-1; 11 nucleotides agree with TRBD2. This CDR3 has 14 residues. J lost 6 bases, V lost 5 bases, and 6 bases had no gene match. Looked up from germline, CDR1 is DFQATT and CDR2 is SNEGSKA (reference sequence).

The sample holds many counts of this clonotype. The CDR3 does not close with the conserved phenylalanine or tryptophan, likely indicating a read error. The DNA is left out, because the CDR3 cannot be placed on it with certainty; the CDR3 is given as TCRdb lists it. The chain recombines TRBV20-1 with TRBJ2-3; TRBD1 is the table's D call and was not checked against the DNA. The germline V gene has CDR1 DFQATT and CDR2 SNEGSKA (reference sequence). The CDR3 extends over 9 residues, inclusive of both ends. The CDR3 spells CSAGDSTEV.

The CDR3 DNA reads as TGTGCCAGCAGCGCGACTAGCGGGAGGGCAGCAGATACGCAGTATTTT. It yields the protein CASSATSGRAADTQYF. The V gene is TRBV11-3, the J gene TRBJ2-3; 14 positions agree with TRBD2. The CDR3 contains 16 residues. V shed 5 bases, J shed 4 bases, and the junction held 5 bases outside the gene matches. CDR1 and CDR2 from the germline V gene are SGHNT and YENEEA. The full variable domain, in which reference TRBV11-3 and TRBJ2-3 provide the parts outside the CDR3, is EAGVVQSPRYKIIEKKQPVAFWCNPISGHNTLYWYLQNLGQGPELLIRYENEEAVDDSQLPKDRFSAERLKGVDSTLKIQPAELGDSAVYLCASSATSGRAADTQYFGPGTRLTVL.

This clonotype was detected only a few times. V usage is TRBV5-8 and J usage is TRBJ2-5, with D possibly being TRBD1 (6 bases). CDR1 SGHTS and CDR2 YDEGEE come from the germline V gene. Trimming stripped 2 bases from V and 5 bases from J, with 13 bases between. The CDR3 sequence is 14 residues long. CDR3 amino acids: CASSFGRRGETQYF. For the CDR3, the DNA is TGTGCCAGCAGCTTCGGCAGAAGGGGGGAGACCCAGTACTTC.

This clonotype has more than one count but fewer than ten. V and J are TRBV29-1 and TRBJ2-1; the D gene is possibly TRBD2 (5 bases). Germline CDR1 and CDR2: SQVTM and ANQGSEA. Trimming cost V 6 bases and J 12 bases, with 24 bases left between them. The CDR3 length is 14 residues. CDR3 in DNA: TGCAGCGTCGGCGGGCTAGATGGTATTGGTGGGCAGTTCTTC. Translated: CSVGGLDGIGGQFF.

This clonotype was counted many times. The chain recombines TRBV19 with TRBJ2-7; 12 bases are a match to TRBD1. The CDR3 runs 15 residues. Trimming took 6 bases from V and 5 from J; bases not matched to a gene: 8. The germline V gene has CDR1 LNHDA and CDR2 SQIVND (reference sequence). CDR3 residues: CASSDTGTGGDEQYF. In DNA, the CDR3 is TGTGCCAGTAGCGATACCGGGACAGGGGGCGACGAGCAGTACTTC.

This clonotype was counted between two and nine times. The chain employs TRBV4-3 and TRBJ2-1, with 7 positions matching TRBD2. This CDR3 has 14 residues. Germline lookup yields CDR1 LGHNA and CDR2 YSLEER. Trimming cost V 8 bases and J 0 bases; bases outside gene matches: 4. The CDR3 nucleotides read TGCGCCAGCTTCCGGGACTACTCCTACAATGAGCAGTTCTTC. Protein product: CASFRDYSYNEQFF.